This T cell receptor beta chain comes out of a study of blood T cell repertoires in COVID-19. At the level of the study: PBMCs, B-cell-depleted T cells, or T cells provided the cDNA or gDNA that made up the material.

Germline values: CDR1 SGHTA, CDR2 FQGNSA. The CDR3 is 15 amino acids. V was clipped by 1 base and J by 4 bases, with 14 bases between them. Original processing notes: Amplification with reference gene primers provided the estimates of nucleated cell counts. The table came from immunoSEQ multiplex PCR; TCRdb's copy has only in-frame clones and leaves some out. That table gives V, J and clone size, and the DNA gave D and trimming. The sample has 250,000 to 300,000 clones, approximately 90% seen once. This clonotype was obtained from a woman aged 45-65 years who had recovered from COVID-19. The specimen was peripheral blood. The V and J genes are TRBV7-2 and TRBJ2-7; D ambiguous. The DNA of the CDR3 is TGTGCCAGCAGCTTAGAGTCTTCGACTCCTTACGAGCAGTACTTC. This gives the protein CASSLESSTPYEQYF.